This T cell receptor (beta chain) appears in the sequencing data of a study of blood T cell repertoires in COVID-19. On the study more broadly: Donors in the United States, Italy and Spain gave samples during acute or convalescent COVID-19. Sample material is recorded as cDNA or gDNA derived from T cells, B-cell-depleted T cells, or PBMCs.

Original data processing: For nucleated cells, counts were estimated from reference gene primer amplification. Libraries were prepared by immunoSEQ multiplex PCR; TCRdb keeps only in-frame clonotypes and omits some of them. V, J and clone size were drawn from that table, and D and trimming were deduced from the DNA. The data contain about 240,000 clones, about 80% of them seen just once; the ten biggest clones take up over 3%. CDR1 and CDR2 (germline): SGHRS, YFSETQ. There are 15 residues in the CDR3. The junction had 5 bases not matched to a gene; V was cut back by 4 bases and J by 1 base. The V call is TRBV5-1, the J call TRBJ2-5, with 9 bases that match TRBD1. Sequenced material: peripheral blood. The receptor's source is a woman of 80 years or more with acute or convalescent COVID-19. The CDR3 nucleotides are TGCGCCAGCAGCCCTCAGACAGGGGGCCAAGAGACCCAGTACTTC. It specifies CASSPQTGGQETQYF. The full variable domain, completed using reference TRBV5-1 and TRBJ2-5, is KAGVTQTPRYLIKTRGQQVTLSCSPISGHRSVSWYQQTPGQGLQFLFEYFSETQRNKGNFPGRFSGRQFSNSRSEMNVSTLELGDSALYLCASSPQTGGQETQYFGPGTRLLVL.